These 25 T cell receptor beta chains originate from one sample sequenced in a study of vaccination and CD4 T cells after COVID-19. The Oncomine TCR Beta short-read assay was what sequenced the DNA obtained from cultured CD4+ T cells. TCRdb re-analysed the PCR reads in MiXCR, keeping a single row per CDR3 protein. The sample consists of approximately 12,000 distinct CDR3 sequences, less than 75% of them appearing once. Antigens for these TCRs are unknown. This sample's treatment: approximately nine-day PBMC culture with coronavirus spike peptide pools or control peptides (ViraFEST assay). The sample was CD4+ T cells from blood, cultured in vitro, taken before SARS-CoV-2 vaccination. Receptor source: a human donor who had recovered from COVID-19.

This clonotype has only a few counts. V and J are TRBV28 and TRBJ1-4; TRBD1 is a possible D gene (6 bases). The CDR3 runs 15 residues. V dropped 5 bases and J dropped 5 bases, with 15 bases sitting between them. CDR1 and CDR2 from the germline V gene are MDHEN and SYDVKM. The chain's CDR3 is CASSPPPGQNEKLFF. CDR3 nucleotide sequence: TGTGCCAGCAGTCCCCCCCCGGGACAAAATGAAAAACTGTTTTTT.

The chain couples TRBV6-1 to TRBJ2-1, with 11 bases lining up with TRBD1. The germline gives CDR1 MNHNS, CDR2 SASEGT. With V trimmed by 4 bases and J by 8 bases, 13 bases remained unmatched. This CDR3 region has 17 residues. The DNA of the CDR3 is TGTGCCAGCAGTGGGACAGGGGGCTGGGGAGATAGCCATGAGCAGTTCTTC. Translation: CASSGTGGWGDSHEQFF.

This rearrangement joins TRBV11-3 to TRBJ2-2; 7 nucleotides align to TRBD2. Germline trimming cut 2 bases from V and 3 bases from J; bases unmatched to any gene: 9. In germline, CDR1 is SGHNT, CDR2 YENEEA. The CDR3 has 17 amino acids. The CDR3 sequence: CASSLYWRAGDTGELFF. The CDR3 DNA sequence: TGTGCCAGCAGCTTATATTGGAGGGCGGGGGACACCGGGGAGCTGTTTTTT.

The chain carries TRBV6-2 or TRBV6-3 and TRBJ1-1, with D possibly matching TRBD1 (6 bases). Per germline, CDR1 MNHEY and CDR2 SVGEGT. V lost 8 bases and J lost 7, with 20 bases in between. This CDR3 is built from 14 residues. In DNA, the CDR3 is TGTGCCAGCTGCAAGCACCGGGACAAGCTTGAAGCTTTCTTT. Protein product: CASCKHRDKLEAFF.

This clonotype showed up just a few times. This chain connects TRBV12-3 or TRBV12-4 to TRBJ2-3; no clear D gene. The CDR3 has 13 residues. Trimming removed 5 bases at V and 0 bases at J, with 6 bases between. CDR3 region: CASSPTSTDTQYF. CDR3 nucleotides: TGTGCCAGCAGTCCAACTAGCACAGATACGCAGTATTTT.

The chain couples TRBV15 to TRBJ1-1, with D possibly matching TRBD1 (5 bases). The germline V gene has CDR1 LNHNV and CDR2 YYDKDF (reference sequence). CDR3 length equals 15 residues. V was cut by 3 bases and J by 4 bases, with 15 bases left in between. DNA for the CDR3: TGTGCCACCAGCAGGAATACGGGGGGGGGCACTGAAGCTTTCTTT. This codes for CATSRNTGGGTEAFF.

This chain links TRBV15 with TRBJ1-5; D is ambiguous. The germline gives CDR1 LNHNV, CDR2 YYDKDF (reference sequence). V lost 1 base and J lost 0, with 19 bases in between. This CDR3 has 19 amino acids. CDR3 residues: CATSRVDRSRVYSNQPQHF. The CDR3 nucleotides are TGTGCCACCAGCAGAGTGGACCGGTCAAGAGTTTATAGCAATCAGCCCCAGCATTTT.

This clonotype was detected a few times. The rearrangement links TRBV7-2 to TRBJ2-1, with 7 bases aligning to TRBD1. With V trimmed by 7 bases and J by 15 bases, 15 bases remained unmatched. The CDR3 has 13 residues. Germline V gene lookup returns CDR1 SGHTA and CDR2 FQGNSA. The CDR3, as DNA: TGTGCCAGCACTAAGGTTCTAGGGGGCAAGGGGTTCTTC. Translation: CASTKVLGGKGFF.

This rearrangement joins TRBV7-2 to TRBJ1-1; D gene uncertain. Between the trimmed V and J ends, which lost 2 bases and 4 bases, there was a span of 17 bases. CDR1 is SGHTA, CDR2 FQGNSA, per germline. This CDR3 is built from 16 residues. The chain's CDR3 is CASSLFRSTTLTEAFF. The CDR3 DNA reads TGTGCCAGCAGCTTATTTCGCTCGACGACCCTCACTGAAGCTTTCTTT.

The chain has TRBV19 and TRBJ1-1; 7 bases are a match to TRBD1. The J segment lost 6 bases and the V segment lost 9 bases, leaving 10 bases of the junction unmatched. The CDR3 length is 13 residues. Germline V gene sequence: CDR1 LNHDA, CDR2 SQIVND (reference sequence). CDR3 residues: CARTISDRAEAFF. Here the CDR3 DNA reads TGTGCCAGAACCATAAGCGACAGGGCTGAAGCTTTCTTT.

The V and J genes are TRBV6-1 and TRBJ2-2; D gene uncertain. CDR1 and CDR2 from the germline V gene are MNHNS and SASEGT. Trimming took off 8 bases at V and 0 bases at J, with 13 bases between the two ends. The CDR3 has 15 residues. CDR3 region: CASSPMGTNTGELFF. As DNA, the CDR3 is TGTGCCAGCTCCCCTATGGGGACGAACACCGGGGAGCTGTTTTTT.

The chain uses TRBV7-9 and TRBJ2-5; D uncertain. The CDR3 has 13 residues. Germline CDR1 SEHNR, CDR2 FQNEAQ (reference sequence). The germline V and J ends were trimmed by 1 base and 3 bases, with 6 bases remaining between them. For the CDR3, the DNA is TGTGCCAGCAGCTTAGTGACCGAAGAGACCCAGTACTTC. Encoded protein: CASSLVTEETQYF. The full variable domain, rest sourced from reference TRBV7-9 and TRBJ2-5, is DTGVSQNPRHKITKRGQNVTFRCDPISEHNRLYWYRQTLGQGPEFLTYFQNEAQLEKSRLLSDRFSAERPKGSFSTLEIQRTEQGDSAMYLCASSLVTEETQYFGPGTRLLVL.

The gene calls are TRBV21-1 and TRBJ2-1; the D call TRBD1 from the table was never checked on the DNA. TRBV21-1 is a documented pseudogene. The CDR3 extends over 15 amino acids. CDR3 residues: CASRGRFPRYNEQFF. The CDR3, as DNA: TGTGCCAGTAGGGGCCGATTCCCCCGATACAATGAGCAGTTCTTC.

In its sample, this clonotype was seen a few times. The rearrangement links TRBV7-2 to TRBJ1-1; D might be TRBD1 (5 bases). With 1 base removed from V and 0 bases from J, the gap between germline ends came to 18 bases. Germline CDR1 is SGHTA and CDR2 is FQGNSA. The CDR3 is made up of 18 amino acids. The CDR3 spells CASSLDSPGPLMNTEAFF. DNA of the CDR3: TGTGCCAGCAGCTTAGATTCGCCAGGGCCCCTCATGAACACTGAAGCTTTCTTT.

The chain is built from TRBV28 and TRBJ1-4, with a tentative D call TRBD1 (6 bases). CDR1 MDHEN and CDR2 SYDVKM come from the germline V gene. This CDR3 is built from 14 residues. Trimming removed 0 bases at V and 7 bases at J, with 9 bases between. CDR3: CASSLWGASEKLFF. Here the CDR3 DNA reads TGTGCCAGCAGTTTATGGGGGGCGAGTGAAAAACTGTTTTTT.

The chain uses TRBV5-1 and TRBJ2-7, with 7 bases identical to TRBD2. The germline V gene encodes CDR1 SGHRS and CDR2 YFSETQ. The CDR3 runs to 15 residues. After removal of 0 bases from V and 4 bases from J, the junction contained 7 bases not matched to a gene. The CDR3 nucleotides read TGCGCCAGCAGCTTGGCCGGGCGGGAGAGGTACGAGCAGTACTTC. It encodes CASSLAGRERYEQYF.

This chain uses TRBV7-9 with TRBJ1-3, with no clear D. Germline-derived CDR1 and CDR2 are SEHNR and FQNEAQ (reference sequence). This CDR3 has 14 residues. Trimming shortened V by 1 base and J by 2 bases, and 6 bases separated the two germline ends. In nucleotides, the CDR3 is TGTGCCAGCAGCTTAGTGAGTACTGGAAACACCATATATTTT. Translating it yields CASSLVSTGNTIYF.

This chain links TRBV10-3 with TRBJ2-3; no firm D call. Per germline, CDR1 ENHRY and CDR2 SYGVKD. This CDR3 spans 14 amino acids. Trimming left V 2 bases short and J 0 bases short, with 6 bases between. CDR3 sequence (DNA): TGTGCCATCAGTGAGATTCTCAGCACAGATACGCAGTATTTT. It specifies CAISEILSTDTQYF.

The chain has TRBV19 and TRBJ2-7; 9 bases are a match to TRBD2. The CDR3 extends over 14 amino acids. J gave up 7 bases and V 7 bases, and 11 bases lay outside the gene matches. Germline V gene lookup returns CDR1 LNHDA and CDR2 SQIVND (reference sequence). Here the CDR3 reads CASTPAGGTGEQYF. CDR3 bases: TGTGCCAGTACCCCAGCGGGAGGAACCGGGGAGCAGTACTTC.

V is TRBV14 and J is TRBJ2-4, with 16 nucleotides matching TRBD2. After removal of 5 bases from V and 9 bases from J, the junction contained 16 bases not matched to a gene. The CDR3 sequence is 19 residues long. Germline CDR1 is SGHDN and CDR2 is FVKESK. DNA for the CDR3: TGTGCCAGCAGCAGCCAACTACCGGGACTAGCGGGAGGGCCGTCCATTCAGTACTTC. It yields the protein CASSSQLPGLAGGPSIQYF.

The J gene is TRBJ2-7, the V gene TRBV7-6; the match to TRBD2 covers 10 bases. CDR1 SGHVS and CDR2 FNYEAQ come from the germline V gene. CDR3 size: 16 residues. With V trimmed by 5 bases and J by 0 bases, 7 bases remained unmatched. The CDR3 nucleotides read TGTGCCAGCAGCCCTTTTAGCGGGAGGAGCTCCTACGAGCAGTACTTC. The encoded protein is CASSPFSGRSSYEQYF.

V gene TRBV2 combines with J gene TRBJ2-7, with 8 bases that match TRBD2. The CDR3 consists of 13 residues. J was trimmed by 5 bases and V by 8 bases; bases with no gene match: 8. In germline, CDR1 is SNHLY, CDR2 FYNNEI. Written as DNA, the CDR3 is TGTGCCAGCGGTACCGGGGGGGGCGACGAGCAGTACTTC. Protein: CASGTGGGDEQYF. Together with reference TRBV2 and TRBJ2-7, the CDR3 gives the full variable domain: EPEVTQTPSHQVTQMGQEVILRCVPISNHLYFYWYRQILGQKVEFLVSFYNNEISEKSEIFDDQFSVERPDGSNFTLKIRSTKLEDSAMYFCASGTGGGDEQYFGPGTRLTVT.

The CDR3 DNA follows: TGTGCCAGCATGTTGGCAGACTTCGCTTACGAGCAGTACTTC. It yields the protein CASMLADFAYEQYF. The J gene is TRBJ2-7, the V gene TRBV6-1; D ambiguous. CDR1 and CDR2 from the germline V gene are MNHNS and SASEGT. CDR3 length: 14 amino acids. Trimming removed 7 bases from V and 4 bases from J, with 17 bases in between.

This clonotype has just a few counts. The chain couples TRBV19 to TRBJ1-6; the match to TRBD1 covers 7 bases. This CDR3 is 13 amino acids long. The junction had 4 bases not matched to a gene; V was cut back by 8 bases and J by 6 bases. Per the germline V gene, CDR1 is LNHDA and CDR2 is SQIVND (reference sequence). In DNA, the CDR3 is TGTGCCAGTCGGGACAGCGGTAATTCACCCCTCCACTTT. This translates into CASRDSGNSPLHF.

The chain couples TRBV6-1 to TRBJ1-3; D unclear. CDR1 is MNHNS and CDR2 is SASEGT in the germline V gene. V was cut by 1 base and J by 0 bases, with 10 bases left in between. The CDR3 covers 16 residues. In DNA, the CDR3 is TGTGCCAGCAGTGAAGACGGACGGCTCTCTGGAAACACCATATATTTT. Translation: CASSEDGRLSGNTIYF.